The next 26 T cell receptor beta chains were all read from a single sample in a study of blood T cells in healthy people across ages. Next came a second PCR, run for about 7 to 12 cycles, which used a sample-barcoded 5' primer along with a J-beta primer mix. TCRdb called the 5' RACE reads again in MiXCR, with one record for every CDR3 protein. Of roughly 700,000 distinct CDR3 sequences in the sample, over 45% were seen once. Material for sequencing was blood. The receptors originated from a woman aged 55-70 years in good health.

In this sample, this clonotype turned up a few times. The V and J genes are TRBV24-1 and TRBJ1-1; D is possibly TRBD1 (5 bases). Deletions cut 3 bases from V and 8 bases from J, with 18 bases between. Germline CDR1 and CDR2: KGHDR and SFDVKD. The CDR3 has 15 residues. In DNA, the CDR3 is TGTGCCACCAGTGATGGTATCGGGGACCGCCAAGAAGCTTTCTTT. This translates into CATSDGIGDRQEAFF.

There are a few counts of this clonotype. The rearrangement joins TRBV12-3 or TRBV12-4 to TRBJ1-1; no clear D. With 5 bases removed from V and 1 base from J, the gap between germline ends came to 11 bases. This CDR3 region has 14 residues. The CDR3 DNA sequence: TGTGCCAGCAGTCCACGCGCGGGGAACACTGAAGCTTTCTTT. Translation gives CASSPRAGNTEAFF.

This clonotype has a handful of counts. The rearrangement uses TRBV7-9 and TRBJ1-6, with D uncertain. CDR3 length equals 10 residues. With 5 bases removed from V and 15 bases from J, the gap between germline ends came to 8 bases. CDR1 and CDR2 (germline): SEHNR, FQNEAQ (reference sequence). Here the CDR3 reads CASSPGDLHF. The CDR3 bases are TGTGCCAGCAGCCCTGGGGACCTCCACTTT.

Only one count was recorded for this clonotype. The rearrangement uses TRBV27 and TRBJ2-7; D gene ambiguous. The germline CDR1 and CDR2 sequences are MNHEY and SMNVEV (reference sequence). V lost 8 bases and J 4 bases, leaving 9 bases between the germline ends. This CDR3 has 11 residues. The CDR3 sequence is CASYDGYEQYF. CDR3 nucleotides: TGTGCCAGCTACGACGGTTACGAGCAGTACTTC.

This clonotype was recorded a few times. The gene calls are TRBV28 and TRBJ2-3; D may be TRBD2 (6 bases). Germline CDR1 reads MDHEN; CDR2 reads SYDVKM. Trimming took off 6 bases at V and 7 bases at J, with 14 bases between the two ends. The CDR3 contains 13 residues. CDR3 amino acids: CASRSSGSYTQYF. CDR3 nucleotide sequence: TGTGCCAGCAGATCCTCCGGGAGCTATACGCAGTATTTT.

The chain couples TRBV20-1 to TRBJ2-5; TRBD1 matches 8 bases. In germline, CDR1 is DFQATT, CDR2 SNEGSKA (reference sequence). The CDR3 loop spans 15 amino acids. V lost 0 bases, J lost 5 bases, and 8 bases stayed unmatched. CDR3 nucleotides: TGCAGTGCTAGAGATCTAACAGGGGGTTTCGAGACCCAGTACTTC. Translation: CSARDLTGGFETQYF.

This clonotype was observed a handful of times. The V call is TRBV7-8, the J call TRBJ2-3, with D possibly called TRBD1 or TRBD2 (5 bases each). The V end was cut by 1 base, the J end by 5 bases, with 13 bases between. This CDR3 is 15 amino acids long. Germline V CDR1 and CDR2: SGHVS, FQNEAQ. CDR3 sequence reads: CASSLVGGDGDTQYF. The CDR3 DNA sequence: TGTGCCAGCAGCTTAGTTGGGGGAGATGGAGATACGCAGTATTTT.

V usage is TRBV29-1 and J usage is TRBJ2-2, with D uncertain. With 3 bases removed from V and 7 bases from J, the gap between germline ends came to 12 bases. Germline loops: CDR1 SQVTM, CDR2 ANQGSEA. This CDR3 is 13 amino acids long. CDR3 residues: CSVESRANGELFF. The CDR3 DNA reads TGCAGCGTTGAGTCCCGGGCGAACGGGGAGCTGTTTTTT.

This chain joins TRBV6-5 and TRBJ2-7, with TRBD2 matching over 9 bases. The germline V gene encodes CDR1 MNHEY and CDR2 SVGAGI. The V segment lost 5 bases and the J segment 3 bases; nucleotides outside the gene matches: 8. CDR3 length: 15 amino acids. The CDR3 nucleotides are TGTGCCAGCAGTACCGGGCTAGCGGGACACTACGAGCAGTACTTC. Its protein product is CASSTGLAGHYEQYF.

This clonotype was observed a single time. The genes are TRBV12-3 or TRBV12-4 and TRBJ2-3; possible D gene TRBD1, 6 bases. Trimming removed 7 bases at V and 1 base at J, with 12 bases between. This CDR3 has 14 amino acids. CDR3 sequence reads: CASILRGGTDTQYF. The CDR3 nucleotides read TGTGCCAGCATCCTCAGGGGAGGCACAGATACGCAGTATTTT.

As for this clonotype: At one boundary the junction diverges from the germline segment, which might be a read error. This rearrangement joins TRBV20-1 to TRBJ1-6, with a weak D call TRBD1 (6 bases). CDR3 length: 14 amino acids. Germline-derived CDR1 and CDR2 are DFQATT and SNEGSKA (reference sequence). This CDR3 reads CSARVDRPNSPPHF. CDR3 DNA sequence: TGCAGTGCTAGAGTCGACAGGCCCAATTCACCCCCCCACTTT.

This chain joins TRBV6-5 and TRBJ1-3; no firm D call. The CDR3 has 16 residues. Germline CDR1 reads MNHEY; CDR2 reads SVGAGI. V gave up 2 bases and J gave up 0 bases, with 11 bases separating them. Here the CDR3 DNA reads TGTGCCAGCAGTTACGAGGCACCGAGCTCTGGAAACACCATATATTTT. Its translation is CASSYEAPSSGNTIYF.

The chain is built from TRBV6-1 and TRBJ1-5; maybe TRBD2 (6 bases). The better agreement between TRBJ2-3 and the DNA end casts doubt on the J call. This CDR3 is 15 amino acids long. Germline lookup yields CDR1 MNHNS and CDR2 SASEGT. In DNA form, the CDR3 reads TGTGCCAGCCGGGAGACAGCCTTGGGCAATCAGCCCCAGTATTTT. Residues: CASRETALGNQPQYF.

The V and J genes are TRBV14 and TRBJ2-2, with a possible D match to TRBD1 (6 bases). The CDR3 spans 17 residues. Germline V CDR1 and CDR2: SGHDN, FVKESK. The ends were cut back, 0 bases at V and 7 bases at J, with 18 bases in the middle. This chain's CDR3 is CASSQEPGRGWNGELFF. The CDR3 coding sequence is TGTGCCAGCAGCCAAGAACCCGGCAGGGGATGGAACGGGGAGCTGTTTTTT.

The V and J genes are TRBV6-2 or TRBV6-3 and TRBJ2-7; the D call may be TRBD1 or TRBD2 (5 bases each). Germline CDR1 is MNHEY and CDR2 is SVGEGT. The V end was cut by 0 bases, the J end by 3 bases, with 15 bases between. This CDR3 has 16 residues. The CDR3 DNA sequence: TGTGCCAGCAGTTACTCCTTGGGGGTCCCGAACTACGAGCAGTACTTC. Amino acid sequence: CASSYSLGVPNYEQYF.

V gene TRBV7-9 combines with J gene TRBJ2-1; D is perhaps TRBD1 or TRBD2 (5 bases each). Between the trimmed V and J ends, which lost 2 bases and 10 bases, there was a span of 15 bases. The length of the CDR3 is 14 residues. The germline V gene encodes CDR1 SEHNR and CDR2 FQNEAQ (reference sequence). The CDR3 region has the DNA TGTGCCAGCAGCTTAACCGGGGCCGCGACGGAGCAGTTCTTC. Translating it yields CASSLTGAATEQFF.

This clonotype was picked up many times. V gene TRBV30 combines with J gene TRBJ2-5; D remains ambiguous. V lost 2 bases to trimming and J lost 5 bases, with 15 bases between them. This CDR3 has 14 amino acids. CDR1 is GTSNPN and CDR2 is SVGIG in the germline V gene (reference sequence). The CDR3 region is CAWSNTPTQETQYF. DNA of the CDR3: TGTGCCTGGAGTAACACACCGACCCAGGAGACCCAGTACTTC.

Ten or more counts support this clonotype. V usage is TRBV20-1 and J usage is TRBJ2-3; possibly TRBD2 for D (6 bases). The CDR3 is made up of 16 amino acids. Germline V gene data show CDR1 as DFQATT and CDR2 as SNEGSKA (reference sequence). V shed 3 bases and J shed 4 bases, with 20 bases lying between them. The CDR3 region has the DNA TGCAGTGCTAGTGGGGCTAAGTGGGAGCGGGCAGATACGCAGTATTTT. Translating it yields CSASGAKWERADTQYF.

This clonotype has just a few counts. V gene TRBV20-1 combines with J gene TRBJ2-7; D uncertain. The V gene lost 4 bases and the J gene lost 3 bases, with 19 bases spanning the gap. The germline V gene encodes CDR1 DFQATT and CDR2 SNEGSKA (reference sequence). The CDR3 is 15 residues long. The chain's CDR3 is CSAIDPSTQNYEQYF. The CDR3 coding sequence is TGCAGTGCTATTGACCCTTCGACCCAAAACTACGAGCAGTACTTC.

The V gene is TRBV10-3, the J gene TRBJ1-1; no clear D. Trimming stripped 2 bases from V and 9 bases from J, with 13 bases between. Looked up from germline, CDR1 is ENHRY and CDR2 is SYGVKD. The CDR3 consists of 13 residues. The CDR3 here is CAISEGIDLKAFF. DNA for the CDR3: TGTGCCATCAGTGAGGGTATAGACCTTAAAGCTTTCTTT.

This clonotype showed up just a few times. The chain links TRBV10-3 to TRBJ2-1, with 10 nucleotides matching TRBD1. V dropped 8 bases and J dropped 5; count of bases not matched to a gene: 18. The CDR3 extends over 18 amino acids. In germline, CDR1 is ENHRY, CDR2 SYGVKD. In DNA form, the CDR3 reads TGTGCCATCCAACCTAAGGGACAGGGGTTTGCTCGGGACAATGAGCAGTTCTTC. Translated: CAIQPKGQGFARDNEQFF.

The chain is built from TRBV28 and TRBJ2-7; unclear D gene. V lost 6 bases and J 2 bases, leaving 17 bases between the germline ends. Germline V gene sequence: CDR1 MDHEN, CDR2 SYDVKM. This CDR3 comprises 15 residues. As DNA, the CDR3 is TGTGCCAGCAGAACACCTCGAGGAGATCCCTACGAGCAGTACTTC. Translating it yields CASRTPRGDPYEQYF.

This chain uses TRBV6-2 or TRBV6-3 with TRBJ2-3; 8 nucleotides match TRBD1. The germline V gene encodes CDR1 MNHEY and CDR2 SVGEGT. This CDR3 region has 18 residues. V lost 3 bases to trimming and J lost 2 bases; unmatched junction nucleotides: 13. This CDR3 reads CASSYAPQGADSTDTQYF. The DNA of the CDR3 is TGTGCCAGCAGTTATGCACCTCAGGGGGCCGATTCCACAGATACGCAGTATTTT.

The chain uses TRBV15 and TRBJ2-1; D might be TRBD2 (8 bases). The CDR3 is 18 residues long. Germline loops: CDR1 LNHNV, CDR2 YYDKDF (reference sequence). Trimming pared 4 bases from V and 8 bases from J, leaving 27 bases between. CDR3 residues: CATSTPFPGTRGGDEQFF. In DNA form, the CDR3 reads TGTGCCACCAGCACACCCTTCCCCGGGACTAGAGGGGGCGATGAGCAGTTCTTC.

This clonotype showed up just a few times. The CDR3 region has the DNA TGTGCCAGCACCGTACTAGCGAAATACAATGAGCAGTTCTTC. Translated, it gives CASTVLAKYNEQFF. V and J are TRBV28 and TRBJ2-1, with 7 bases identical to TRBD2. Germline CDR1 is MDHEN and CDR2 is SYDVKM. After removal of 7 bases from V and 4 bases from J, the junction contained 7 bases not matched to a gene. There are 14 residues in the CDR3.

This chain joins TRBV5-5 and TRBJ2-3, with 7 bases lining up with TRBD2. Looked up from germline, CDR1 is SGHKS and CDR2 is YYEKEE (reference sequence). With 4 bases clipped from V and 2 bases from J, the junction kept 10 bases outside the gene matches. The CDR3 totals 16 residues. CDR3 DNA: TGTGCCAGCAGCCATTACACTAGCGCCCTCACAGATACGCAGTATTTT. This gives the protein CASSHYTSALTDTQYF.